The rows below give T cell receptor beta chains drawn from one sample of a study of T-cell reconstitution after alpha-beta-depleted transplantation in children. TCRdb independently ran MiXCR on the PCR reads; one entry per CDR3 protein. Seen here are 500,000 to 750,000 distinct CDR3 sequences, over 10% observed once, and the top ten hold over 2%. The sample here was PBMCs, mostly from graft donor cells, taken 360 days after TCRalphabeta/CD19-depleted stem cell transplant. The receptor source for this set is a male patient younger than 18 who had a stem cell transplant for acute myeloid leukemia, so the T cells may come from the graft donor. The CDR3 runs from the conserved cysteine through the conserved F or W. D genes are given only for firm matches. The size entry is marked missing in some rows and otherwise reads once, few, many or a size class.

NA	TRBV5-1	few	TRBJ2-6	17	CASSLVQGRTGANVLTF	TGCGCCAGCAGCTTGGTGCAGGGCAGGACTGGGGCCAACGTCCTGACTTTC
NA	TRBV30	few	TRBJ2-7	15	CAWSWDFPTYYEQYF	TGTGCCTGGAGTTGGGACTTCCCGACATACTACGAGCAGTACTTC
TRBD2	TRBV15	few	TRBJ2-7	17	CATSRVLGQRESYEQYF	TGTGCCACCAGCAGAGTATTAGGCCAGCGGGAGAGCTACGAGCAGTACTTC
NA	TRBV18	few	TRBJ1-1	13	CASSPDGYTEAFF	TGTGCCAGCTCACCTGACGGGTACACTGAAGCTTTCTTT
NA	TRBV4-2	NA	TRBJ2-1	18	CASNQDPGPSTSYNEQFF	TGTGCCAGCAATCAAGACCCGGGGCCCTCCACCTCCTACAATGAGCAGTTCTTC
TRBD2	TRBV7-3	few	TRBJ2-5	16	CASSLVGTSVQETQYF	TGTGCCAGCAGCTTAGTCGGGACTAGCGTCCAAGAGACCCAGTACTTC
TRBD1	TRBV12-3/TRBV12-4	few	TRBJ1-2	16	CASSLAPGQGRYGYTF	TGTGCCAGCAGTTTGGCACCGGGACAGGGGCGCTATGGCTACACCTTC
NA	TRBV19	NA	TRBJ1-1	15	CASMGYDRMNTEAFF	TGTGCCAGTATGGGGTACGACAGGATGAACACTGAAGCTTTCTTT
TRBD2	TRBV6-1	few	TRBJ2-7	15	CASSRLGLAVYEQYF	TGTGCCAGCAGCCGACTGGGACTAGCGGTCTACGAGCAGTACTTC
TRBD2	TRBV10-3	few	TRBJ2-3	14	CAIRGLAGTDTQYF	TGTGCCATCAGGGGACTAGCGGGAACAGATACGCAGTATTTT
NA	TRBV20-1	NA	TRBJ2-7	15	CSARDPWGTHYEQYF	TGCAGTGCTAGAGATCCATGGGGCACGCACTACGAGCAGTACTTC
TRBD2	TRBV6-5	many	TRBJ2-5	15	CASSWWGEGRETQYF	TGTGCCAGCAGTTGGTGGGGGGAGGGCCGAGAGACCCAGTACTTC
NA	TRBV11-1	NA	TRBJ2-7	15	CASSSDSLNSYEQYF	TGTGCCAGCAGCTCGGACTCCCTGAACTCCTACGAGCAGTACTTC
NA	TRBV2	many	TRBJ1-1	11	CASNIDTEAFF	TGTGCCAGCAATATTGACACTGAAGCTTTCTTT
TRBD2	TRBV29-1	few	TRBJ2-1	15	CSVEWGGVGDNEQFF	TGCAGCGTTGAATGGGGGGGAGTAGGTGACAATGAGCAGTTCTTC